This T cell receptor (beta chain) was obtained from a study of cytomegalovirus exposure and HLA in healthy donors. CDR3 length: 15 residues. V lost 0 bases and J lost 3, with 12 bases in between. Looked up from germline, CDR1 is GTSNPN and CDR2 is SVGIG (reference sequence). Libraries were prepared by immunoSEQ multiplex PCR; TCRdb keeps only in-frame clonotypes and omits some of them. The table includes fewer than 100,000 clones, roughly 90% detected once. The receptor was isolated from a man aged 30 to 45 in good health and CMV-seronegative. The sample consisted of PBMCs. The V call is TRBV30, the J call TRBJ1-5; D possibly corresponds to TRBD1 (6 bases). CDR3 bases: TGTGCCTGGAGTGTAGGTGGGACACCCAATCAGCCCCAGCATTTT. Its protein is CAWSVGGTPNQPQHF.